These 17 T cell receptor beta chains were all obtained from the same sample, sequenced in a study of T-cell reconstitution after alpha-beta-depleted transplantation in children. It was with unique molecular identifiers that the TCRbeta library was prepared. TCRdb reprocessed the PCR reads via MiXCR and lists one record per CDR3 protein. The sample lists hundreds of thousands of distinct CDR3 sequences; roughly 17% were seen once. This material consisted of PBMCs, mostly from graft donor cells, taken 360 days after TCRalphabeta/CD19-depleted stem cell transplant. All receptors come from a boy under three years old who had a stem cell transplant for Wiskott-Aldrich syndrome, so the T cells may come from the graft donor.

This clonotype was seen a handful of times. This CDR3 is CSVAGQGTYEQYF. The DNA of the CDR3 is TGCAGCGTTGCCGGACAGGGTACCTACGAGCAGTACTTC. The rearrangement joins TRBV29-1 to TRBJ2-7, with TRBD1 matching over 8 bases. The CDR3 extends over 13 amino acids. Germline V gene lookup returns CDR1 SQVTM and CDR2 ANQGSEA. The V and J ends lost 4 bases and 2 bases, in that order; junction bases with no gene match: 4.

In its sample, this clonotype was seen a few times. This sequence joins TRBV24-1 and TRBJ2-5; 7 positions match TRBD2. V trimming: 5 bases; J trimming: 4 bases; junction bases outside the gene matches: 15. CDR3 length equals 17 residues. Germline loops: CDR1 KGHDR, CDR2 SFDVKD. Here the CDR3 reads CATSAHPSGRGRETQYF. In DNA, the CDR3 is TGTGCCACCAGTGCCCATCCGTCAGGGAGGGGTCGAGAGACCCAGTACTTC.

This clonotype was picked up a small number of times. The chain couples TRBV3-1 to TRBJ2-5; TRBD2 agrees at 7 bases. The CDR3 covers 15 residues. V dropped 5 bases and J dropped 3; count of bases not matched to a gene: 9. Per germline, CDR1 LGHDT and CDR2 YNNKEL (reference sequence). CDR3 sequence (DNA): TGTGCCAGCAGCAAGCATGGGGGGGTCAAAGAGACCCAGTACTTC. This sequence encodes CASSKHGGVKETQYF.

This clonotype was found many times. The genes are TRBV5-1 and TRBJ1-1; no clear D gene. There are 14 residues in the CDR3. V was pared by 3 bases and J by 0 bases, with 9 bases between. Per the germline V gene, CDR1 is SGHRS and CDR2 is YFSETQ. CDR3 nucleotide sequence: TGCGCCAGCAGCTCGTGGACGGTGAACACTGAAGCTTTCTTT. Its protein is CASSSWTVNTEAFF.

This clonotype was counted between two and nine times. V gene TRBV5-1 combines with J gene TRBJ1-2, with TRBD1 matching over 9 bases. The CDR3 consists of 14 residues. The V gene's germline CDR1 is SGHRS and CDR2 YFSETQ. The junction had 4 bases not matched to a gene; V was cut back by 2 bases and J by 5 bases. The CDR3 nucleotides read TGCGCCAGCAGCTTCGAACAGGGGGCATATGGCTACACCTTC. The encoded protein is CASSFEQGAYGYTF.

The rearrangement joins TRBV10-3 to TRBJ2-4; D uncertain. This CDR3 has 14 amino acids. Germline V gives CDR1 ENHRY, CDR2 SYGVKD. Trimming removed 2 bases at V and 7 bases at J, with 12 bases between. CDR3 residues: CAISENLVWNIQYF. The CDR3 bases are TGTGCCATCAGTGAGAACCTAGTTTGGAACATTCAGTACTTC.

The V gene is TRBV6-1, the J gene TRBJ1-6, with TRBD1 matching over 8 bases. This CDR3 region has 15 residues. Germline trimming cut 7 bases from V and 4 bases from J; bases unmatched to any gene: 6. Germline V gene data show CDR1 as MNHNS and CDR2 as SASEGT. CDR3 nucleotides: TGTGCCAGCAACGGACAGGGTGTTTATAATTCACCCCTCCACTTT. Protein product: CASNGQGVYNSPLHF.

The V gene is TRBV12-3 or TRBV12-4, the J gene TRBJ1-2; no reliable D call. The CDR3 totals 12 residues. V lost 3 bases to trimming and J lost 8 bases, with 10 bases between them. CDR3 coding DNA: TGTGCCAGCAGTTTTGTCCTAAGGGGCTACACCTTC. It translates to CASSFVLRGYTF.

This clonotype was counted between two and nine times. V is TRBV14 and J is TRBJ2-1; D call uncertain. Trimming took 1 base from V and 3 from J, leaving 7 bases between them. There are 14 residues in the CDR3. Germline V gene sequence: CDR1 SGHDN, CDR2 FVKESK. The CDR3 coding sequence is TGTGCCAGCAGCCAAGTGTCGCGCTACAATGAGCAGTTCTTC. Translated, it gives CASSQVSRYNEQFF.

The genes are TRBV14 and TRBJ2-5; D gene ambiguous. The CDR3 is 13 amino acids. V gave up 3 bases and J gave up 3 bases, with 8 bases separating them. Per germline, CDR1 SGHDN and CDR2 FVKESK. CDR3 sequence reads: CASSHQAKETQYF. The CDR3 DNA reads TGTGCCAGCAGCCACCAAGCGAAAGAGACCCAGTACTTC.

This sequence joins TRBV25-1 and TRBJ2-3, with D perhaps TRBD1 (5 bases). Trimming took off 4 bases at V and 4 bases at J, with 12 bases between the two ends. The germline V gene encodes CDR1 MGHDK and CDR2 SYGVNS. This CDR3 is built from 14 residues. In DNA form, the CDR3 reads TGTGCCAGCAGTGGCGCTCTGGGGCCAGATACGCAGTATTTT. It codes for CASSGALGPDTQYF.

This clonotype was recorded many times. The gene calls are TRBV18 and TRBJ1-4; 9 bases line up with TRBD1. Germline CDR1 reads KGHSH; CDR2 reads LQKENI. This CDR3 comprises 18 residues. The junction had 15 bases not matched to a gene; V was cut back by 2 bases and J by 8 bases. The CDR3 DNA sequence: TGTGCCAGCTCACCAAGGACAGGGGTCGCGGGCGGCTACGAAAAACTGTTTTTT. This codes for CASSPRTGVAGGYEKLFF.

V gene TRBV12-3 or TRBV12-4 combines with J gene TRBJ1-4; a weak D match, TRBD1 (6 bases). V was cut by 7 bases and J by 3 bases, with 12 bases left in between. The CDR3 is 14 amino acids. The CDR3 protein is CASKGVQANEKLFF. The CDR3 bases are TGTGCCAGCAAGGGGGTACAAGCTAATGAAAAACTGTTTTTT.

This clonotype was counted between two and nine times. CDR3 coding DNA: TGCAGTGCCGGGTCCCCCCAGGGAACCTCCTACGAGCAGTACTTC. Translation: CSAGSPQGTSYEQYF. The chain employs TRBV20-1 and TRBJ2-7, with D perhaps TRBD1 (5 bases). Per germline, CDR1 DFQATT and CDR2 SNEGSKA (reference sequence). The germline V and J ends were trimmed by 6 bases and 0 bases, with 18 bases remaining between them. The CDR3 loop spans 15 amino acids.

The chain carries TRBV24-1 and TRBJ2-3; 9 bases fit TRBD2. CDR1 and CDR2 (germline): KGHDR, SFDVKD. The length of the CDR3 is 16 residues. V was clipped by 1 base and J by 1 base; unmatched bases: 2. CDR3 in DNA: TGTGCCACCAGTGATTTTCAGCGGGAGGGCACAGATACGCAGTATTTT. It translates to CATSDFQREGTDTQYF.

This clonotype occurred a few times. This sequence joins TRBV12-3 or TRBV12-4 and TRBJ2-1; tentative D call: TRBD1 (6 bases). There are 16 residues in the CDR3. The V gene lost 4 bases and the J gene lost 6 bases, with 19 bases spanning the gap. CDR3: CASSSRQARGSNEQFF. In DNA form, the CDR3 reads TGTGCCAGCAGTTCTAGACAGGCCCGGGGCTCCAATGAGCAGTTCTTC.

This clonotype was picked up a small number of times. This chain links TRBV6-4 with TRBJ2-3, with D perhaps assigned TRBD1 or TRBD2 (5 bases each). V dropped 3 bases and J dropped 0 bases, with 7 bases sitting between them. CDR1 and CDR2 (germline): MRHNA, SNTAGT. The CDR3 extends over 14 amino acids. CDR3 DNA sequence: TGTGCCAGCAGTGAGGGGGACAGCACAGATACGCAGTATTTT. Translating it yields CASSEGDSTDTQYF.